These 9 T cell receptor beta chains were sequenced from one sample in a study of response to subunit inactivated influenza vaccine. Via MiXCR, TCRdb re-called the RT-PCR reads, giving one row per CDR3 protein. In the table there are fewer than 600,000 distinct CDR3 sequences, more than 7% of which are singletons. This specimen consisted of PBMCs from blood, obtained roughly 24 months after vaccination. Receptors originate from a man between 50 and 75 years old who received an inactivated influenza vaccine.

This clonotype was counted ten times or more. V gene TRBV4-2 combines with J gene TRBJ1-2, with a weak D call TRBD1 (6 bases). V gave up 1 base and J gave up 4 bases, with 16 bases separating them. The CDR3 spans 16 residues. Germline V gene sequence: CDR1 LGHNA, CDR2 YNFKEQ. The CDR3 spells CASSQAVGQIPYGYTF. Here the CDR3 DNA reads TGTGCCAGCAGCCAAGCGGTAGGACAGATCCCCTATGGCTACACCTTC.

This chain links TRBV11-3 with TRBJ2-2, with D hard to call. Per germline, CDR1 SGHNT and CDR2 YENEEA. Between the trimmed V and J ends, which lost 3 bases and 5 bases, there was a span of 7 bases. This CDR3 is built from 13 residues. The CDR3 spells CASSFMGTGELFF. The CDR3 nucleotides are TGTGCCAGCAGCTTTATGGGGACCGGGGAGCTGTTTTTT.

This clonotype was found a few times. V usage is TRBV20-1 and J usage is TRBJ2-7; tentative D call: TRBD1 (6 bases). The CDR3 runs 15 residues. Looked up from germline, CDR1 is DFQATT and CDR2 is SNEGSKA (reference sequence). V gave up 2 bases and J gave up 6 bases, with 20 bases separating them. The CDR3: CSARNIQQGRAEQYF. In DNA, the CDR3 is TGCAGTGCTAGAAATATACAACAGGGTCGAGCCGAGCAGTACTTC.

This sequence joins TRBV10-3 and TRBJ2-3; the match to TRBD2 covers 7 bases. The V segment lost 2 bases and the J segment 4 bases; nucleotides outside the gene matches: 3. The CDR3 totals 14 residues. Per germline, CDR1 ENHRY and CDR2 SYGVKD. CDR3: CAISEGGRADTQYF. CDR3 coding DNA: TGTGCCATCAGTGAGGGCGGGAGAGCAGATACGCAGTATTTT.

The sample holds a few counts of this clonotype. The DNA for the CDR3 is TGCGCCAGCAGCCAAGATCCAGCGGGAGGTTACAATGAGCAGTTCTTC. Translated: CASSQDPAGGYNEQFF. The chain recombines TRBV4-3 with TRBJ2-1, with 9 nucleotides matching TRBD2. This CDR3 region has 16 residues. Trimming took 0 bases from V and 4 from J; bases not matched to a gene: 4. Germline CDR1 reads LGHNA; CDR2 reads YSLEER.

This clonotype was seen at least ten times. The chain is built from TRBV9 and TRBJ1-3; tentative D call: TRBD1 (5 bases). V lost 4 bases and J lost 0, with 14 bases in between. Germline lookup yields CDR1 SGDLS and CDR2 YYNGEE. The CDR3 extends over 16 amino acids. The CDR3 DNA reads as TGTGCCAGCAGCTCAAGGACACAGAACTCTGGAAACACCATATATTTT. Encoded protein: CASSSRTQNSGNTIYF.

CDR3: CASSLEWRELPYNEQFF. CDR3 DNA sequence: TGTGCCAGCAGTTTAGAGTGGCGGGAGCTTCCCTACAATGAGCAGTTCTTC. V gene TRBV27 combines with J gene TRBJ2-1; 7 nucleotides line up with TRBD2. Trimming took 2 bases from V and 2 from J; bases not matched to a gene: 9. CDR1 is MNHEY and CDR2 is SMNVEV in the germline V gene (reference sequence). CDR3 length equals 17 residues.

The gene calls are TRBV7-9 and TRBJ1-2; no firm D call. Germline CDR1 reads SEHNR; CDR2 reads FQNEAQ (reference sequence). The CDR3 length is 12 residues. The V gene lost 1 base and the J gene lost 9 bases, with 9 bases spanning the gap. The CDR3 spells CASSLGGDSYTF. The DNA of the CDR3 is TGTGCCAGCAGCTTAGGAGGAGATAGCTACACCTTC.

This clonotype came up many times. The chain is built from TRBV24-1 and TRBJ2-7; no clear D. Trimming left V 7 bases short and J 0 bases short, with 15 bases between. Germline values: CDR1 KGHDR, CDR2 SFDVKD. The CDR3 totals 15 residues. CDR3 in amino acids: CATRADGVGSYEQYF. CDR3 nucleotide sequence: TGTGCCACCAGGGCAGATGGGGTCGGCTCCTACGAGCAGTACTTC.